This T cell receptor (beta chain) was documented in a study of cytomegalovirus exposure and HLA in healthy donors. 60 Vbeta and 13 Jbeta primers were used in PCR. Clones were read by immunoSEQ multiplex PCR, and TCRdb kept only the in-frame ones, dropping some. The sample has about 200,000 clones, about four fifths seen once. This CDR3 is built from 16 residues. Germline lookup yields CDR1 SEHNR and CDR2 FQNEAQ (reference sequence). Unmatched junction bases numbered 12, after V lost 5 bases and J lost 7 bases. The TCR comes from a man aged 25 to 40 in good health and CMV-seronegative. The chain couples TRBV7-9 to TRBJ1-5; TRBD1 aligns across 9 bases. The sample was PBMCs. DNA for the CDR3: TGTGCCAGCAGCGCAGCGACAGGGGGGGAAGACCAGCCCCAGCATTTT. Translating it yields CASSAATGGEDQPQHF.